This entry lists 27 T cell receptor beta chains sequenced from one sample in a study of blood T cell repertoires in COVID-19. The method was immunoSEQ multiplex PCR; TCRdb's version includes in-frame clones alone and lacks a portion of them. The sample includes over 200,000 clones, 70% to 85% seen only once; the top ten take approximately 1.8%. The sample comprised PBMCs or T cells enriched from blood (not recorded which). All receptors derive from a man in his sixties who had recovered from COVID-19.

The chain carries TRBV19 and TRBJ1-2; 7 nucleotides align to TRBD1. V dropped 6 bases and J dropped 1; count of bases not matched to a gene: 8. CDR1 and CDR2 (germline): LNHDA, SQIVND (reference sequence). The CDR3 runs 15 residues. The CDR3 here is CASRTQGTDNYGYTF. The CDR3, as DNA: TGTGCCAGTAGGACACAGGGGACTGATAACTATGGCTACACCTTC.

The rearrangement uses TRBV6-2 or TRBV6-3 and TRBJ1-1; D is undetermined. The CDR3 extends over 17 amino acids. Germline loops: CDR1 MNHEY, CDR2 SVGEGT. The V gene lost 0 bases and the J gene lost 11 bases, with 25 bases spanning the gap. CDR3 nucleotide sequence: TGTGCCAGCAGTTACTCGATCGGCAAGTTCGTTTTCTCAGCGGCTTTCTTT. Its protein product is CASSYSIGKFVFSAAFF.

The V gene is TRBV18, the J gene TRBJ2-7; 11 bases are a match to TRBD2. Germline V gives CDR1 KGHSH, CDR2 LQKENI. The CDR3 has 16 amino acids. Losses at the gene ends were 5 bases for V and 1 base for J; bases not matched to a gene: 7. The CDR3 region is CASSRAASGGSYEQYF. The CDR3, as DNA: TGTGCCAGCTCAAGAGCGGCTAGCGGGGGGTCCTACGAGCAGTACTTC.

This rearrangement joins TRBV19 to TRBJ2-1; no definite D call. The V and J ends lost 5 bases and 1 base respectively, with 15 bases between them. Looked up from germline, CDR1 is LNHDA and CDR2 is SQIVND (reference sequence). CDR3 length: 16 amino acids. The CDR3 reads CASSPAQRQSYNEQFF. For the CDR3, the DNA is TGTGCCAGTAGTCCCGCCCAGCGCCAGTCCTACAATGAGCAGTTCTTC.

This sequence joins TRBV7-2 and TRBJ1-2, with 8 bases identical to TRBD1. Germline CDR1 and CDR2: SGHTA and FQGNSA. CDR3 size: 15 residues. Germline trimming cut 3 bases from V and 4 bases from J; bases unmatched to any gene: 7. CDR3: CASSFGSTGGYGYTF. As DNA, the CDR3 is TGTGCCAGCAGCTTCGGTAGTACAGGGGGCTATGGCTACACCTTC.

The rearrangement uses TRBV12-3 or TRBV12-4 and TRBJ1-1; 8 bases line up with TRBD1. V lost 6 bases to trimming and J lost 8 bases; unmatched junction nucleotides: 8. The CDR3 is 13 amino acids. The CDR3 here is CASRDRARGEAFF. The CDR3 DNA reads as TGTGCCAGCAGGGACAGGGCCCGCGGGGAAGCTTTCTTT.

The chain combines TRBV7-2 with TRBJ2-7; 7 bases map to TRBD1. J lost 3 bases, V lost 5 bases, and 7 bases had no gene match. This CDR3 has 14 residues. Germline V gene data show CDR1 as SGHTA and CDR2 as FQGNSA. The CDR3 coding sequence is TGTGCCAGCAGCCAAACGGGACAGAACTACGAGCAGTACTTC. Translated: CASSQTGQNYEQYF.

The V gene is TRBV5-6, the J gene TRBJ2-3; unclear D gene. Germline V gives CDR1 SGHDT, CDR2 YYEEEE. CDR3 length: 13 residues. The germline V and J ends were trimmed by 4 bases and 2 bases, with 8 bases remaining between them. The CDR3 protein is CASSRLLTDTQYF. The CDR3 bases are TGTGCCAGCAGCAGACTGCTCACAGATACGCAGTATTTT.

V usage is TRBV20-1 and J usage is TRBJ1-3; 7 bases agree with TRBD1. Losses at the gene ends were 3 bases for V and 4 bases for J; bases not matched to a gene: 6. CDR3 length: 14 amino acids. Germline CDR1 reads DFQATT; CDR2 reads SNEGSKA (reference sequence). The CDR3 loop reads CSASRDSGGNTIYF. The CDR3 nucleotides read TGCAGTGCTAGTCGGGACAGCGGAGGAAACACCATATATTTT.

The chain is built from TRBV18 and TRBJ1-2; D remains ambiguous. Per the germline V gene, CDR1 is KGHSH and CDR2 is LQKENI. CDR3 length: 14 residues. V lost 3 bases to trimming and J lost 4 bases, with 12 bases between them. DNA for the CDR3: TGTGCCAGCTCACCGCCGACAAATCCCTATGGCTACACCTTC. Amino acid sequence: CASSPPTNPYGYTF.

In nucleotides, the CDR3 is TGTGCCAGCAGCCGAGACAGGGATCAGCCCCAGCATTTT. This sequence encodes CASSRDRDQPQHF. The V and J genes are TRBV7-8 and TRBJ1-5, with 7 bases that match TRBD1. In germline, CDR1 is SGHVS, CDR2 FQNEAQ. V lost 5 bases, J lost 5 bases, and 3 bases stayed unmatched. The CDR3 is made up of 13 amino acids.

This clone was seen just once. The rearrangement joins TRBV6-1 to TRBJ2-2; 9 bases are a match to TRBD1. Germline V gives CDR1 MNHNS, CDR2 SASEGT. V shed 3 bases, J shed 3 bases, and the junction held 8 bases outside the gene matches. The CDR3 has 17 amino acids. CDR3 amino acids: CASSDQNRGRDTGELFF. The DNA for the CDR3 is TGTGCCAGCAGTGACCAAAACAGGGGGCGTGACACCGGGGAGCTGTTTTTT.

The rearrangement joins TRBV3-1 (or the pseudogene TRBV3-2) to TRBJ1-1, with D perhaps TRBD1 (5 bases). Germline V CDR1 and CDR2: LGHDT, YNNKEL (reference sequence). The V end was cut by 4 bases, the J end by 10 bases, with 13 bases between. The CDR3 extends over 12 amino acids. The CDR3 nucleotides read TGTGCCAGCAGCCCCAGGGCGGGGAGAGCTTTCTTT. This sequence encodes CASSPRAGRAFF.

This clone was seen a handful of times. The chain recombines TRBV24-1 with TRBJ2-2; a weak D match, TRBD2 (6 bases). CDR1 KGHDR and CDR2 SFDVKD come from the germline V gene. The CDR3 is 14 residues long. The V and J ends lost 4 bases and 8 bases respectively, with 13 bases between them. Here the CDR3 reads CATSEDGTPGELFF. The CDR3 DNA sequence: TGTGCCACCAGTGAAGACGGGACTCCAGGGGAGCTGTTTTTT.

J is TRBJ2-1 and V is TRBV28; D is unclear. This CDR3 spans 14 amino acids. Deletions cut 5 bases from V and 5 bases from J, with 13 bases between. CDR1 and CDR2 (germline): MDHEN, SYDVKM. CDR3 nucleotide sequence: TGTGCCAGCAGTGGGTTTCAGGCAAACAATGAGCAGTTCTTC. This sequence encodes CASSGFQANNEQFF. Combining the CDR3 with reference TRBV28 and TRBJ2-1 gives the whole variable domain DVKVTQSSRYLVKRTGEKVFLECVQDMDHENMFWYRQDPGLGLRLIYFSYDVKMKEKGDIPEGYSVSREKKERFSLILESASTNQTSMYLCASSGFQANNEQFFGPGTRLTVL.

The chain uses TRBV27 and TRBJ1-2; D perhaps matches TRBD1 (6 bases). Germline V gives CDR1 MNHEY, CDR2 SMNVEV (reference sequence). The CDR3 sequence is 16 residues long. With 2 bases removed from V and 8 bases from J, the gap between germline ends came to 21 bases. The CDR3 loop reads CASSLEGSGAGGGYTF. The CDR3 DNA is TGTGCCAGCAGTTTAGAGGGGTCAGGTGCGGGGGGCGGCTACACCTTC.

The chain employs TRBV5-4 and TRBJ2-1, with D perhaps TRBD2 (5 bases). V was cut by 0 bases and J by 5 bases, with 15 bases left in between. The germline V gene encodes CDR1 SGHNT and CDR2 YYREEE (reference sequence). The CDR3 has 16 amino acids. CDR3 in amino acids: CASSLGFGVINNEQFF. CDR3 DNA sequence: TGTGCCAGCAGCTTGGGGTTCGGGGTAATAAACAATGAGCAGTTCTTC.

The CDR3 DNA is TGCGCCAGCAGCTCGGGTCCAGGGGACTATGGCTACACCTTC. Its translation is CASSSGPGDYGYTF. The gene calls are TRBV5-1 and TRBJ1-2, with a weak D call TRBD1 (6 bases). In germline, CDR1 is SGHRS, CDR2 YFSETQ. The CDR3 totals 14 residues. V was clipped by 3 bases and J by 3 bases, with 12 bases between them. The variable domain in full, with the rest retrieved from reference TRBV5-1 and TRBJ1-2, is KAGVTQTPRYLIKTRGQQVTLSCSPISGHRSVSWYQQTPGQGLQFLFEYFSETQRNKGNFPGRFSGRQFSNSRSEMNVSTLELGDSALYLCASSSGPGDYGYTFGSGTRLTVV.

The chain couples TRBV2 to TRBJ1-1; no definite D call. Deletions cut 1 base from V and 5 bases from J, with 8 bases between. The CDR3 consists of 13 residues. Germline V gives CDR1 SNHLY, CDR2 FYNNEI. CDR3 amino acids: CASSEETITEAFF. CDR3 nucleotides: TGTGCCAGCAGTGAAGAGACTATAACTGAAGCTTTCTTT.

The V gene is TRBV25-1, the J gene TRBJ2-7; 8 bases fit TRBD1. V lost 3 bases to trimming and J lost 3 bases; unmatched junction nucleotides: 7. The CDR3 runs to 15 residues. Per the germline V gene, CDR1 is MGHDK and CDR2 is SYGVNS. This CDR3 reads CASSEGGQANYEQYF. The CDR3 DNA is TGTGCCAGCAGTGAGGGGGGACAGGCAAACTACGAGCAGTACTTC.

The chain joins TRBV6-5 to TRBJ2-7; a possible D gene is TRBD2 (5 bases). CDR1 is MNHEY and CDR2 is SVGAGI in the germline V gene. The CDR3 contains 15 residues. The V and J ends lost 8 bases and 2 bases respectively, with 19 bases between them. CDR3 coding DNA: TGTGCCAGCCAGTTCGGGGTAGGGCCGACCTACGAGCAGTACTTC. The encoded protein is CASQFGVGPTYEQYF.

This chain joins TRBV7-9 and TRBJ2-1; D possibly corresponds to TRBD2 (5 bases). Germline V gene lookup returns CDR1 SEHNR and CDR2 FQNEAQ (reference sequence). Trimming cost V 7 bases and J 9 bases, with 13 bases left between them. CDR3 length: 12 residues. The CDR3 coding sequence is TGTGCCAGCATCCGTTCTGAGGGTGAGCAGTTCTTC. Its translation is CASIRSEGEQFF.

This clone showed up just once. The chain employs TRBV7-6 and TRBJ1-1; 8 bases match TRBD1. The CDR3 spans 13 residues. Germline V gene lookup returns CDR1 SGHVS and CDR2 FNYEAQ. Trimming at V came to 3 bases and at J to 4 bases, leaving 1 base not matched to a gene. The CDR3 DNA follows: TGTGCCAGCAGCTTCGACAGGGGCACTGAAGCTTTCTTT. Protein product: CASSFDRGTEAFF.

The chain carries TRBV5-1 and TRBJ2-2; no reliable D call. V lost 1 base and J 4 bases, leaving 11 bases between the germline ends. In germline, CDR1 is SGHRS, CDR2 YFSETQ. The CDR3 extends over 15 amino acids. The CDR3: CASSLRGRSTGELFF. For the CDR3, the DNA is TGCGCCAGCAGCTTGCGAGGCAGATCCACCGGGGAGCTGTTTTTT. The whole variable domain, remainder taken from reference TRBV5-1 and TRBJ2-2, is KAGVTQTPRYLIKTRGQQVTLSCSPISGHRSVSWYQQTPGQGLQFLFEYFSETQRNKGNFPGRFSGRQFSNSRSEMNVSTLELGDSALYLCASSLRGRSTGELFFGEGSRLTVL.

V and J are TRBV7-6 and TRBJ1-4; D unresolved. CDR3 length equals 13 residues. V was shortened by 6 bases and J by 8 bases, with 13 bases between the two germline ends. Per germline, CDR1 SGHVS and CDR2 FNYEAQ. CDR3 sequence reads: CASSPRTVEKLFF. DNA of the CDR3: TGTGCCAGCAGTCCGAGGACTGTAGAAAAACTGTTTTTT.

The sample holds a few counts of this clone. This chain uses TRBV5-6 with TRBJ1-2; D not certain. The CDR3 has 18 amino acids. Trimming removed 1 base at V and 0 bases at J, with 19 bases between. CDR1 SGHDT and CDR2 YYEEEE come from the germline V gene. The CDR3 is CASSLLFRIQNPNYGYTF. The CDR3 nucleotides are TGTGCCAGCAGCTTGTTGTTCCGGATACAGAACCCTAACTATGGCTACACCTTC.

The gene calls are TRBV19 and TRBJ1-2; 10 positions agree with TRBD1. This CDR3 comprises 16 residues. The V and J ends lost 5 bases and 8 bases, in that order; junction bases with no gene match: 14. CDR1 and CDR2 (germline): LNHDA, SQIVND (reference sequence). CDR3 sequence reads: CASSYQPPGTGEGYTF. The CDR3 DNA follows: TGTGCCAGTAGTTACCAACCCCCCGGGACAGGGGAAGGCTACACCTTC.